One sample yielded the 8 T cell receptor beta chains listed below, sequenced in a study of radiation and T cells in renal cell carcinoma. TCRdb's copy holds only in-frame clones and misses some; the assay was immunoSEQ multiplex PCR. Of approximately 110,000 clones in the sample, roughly 80% were seen once. The sample's time point: baseline pretreatment blood. The treatment here: 15 Gy SBRT to primary tumor, nephrectomy 4 weeks later. The material sequenced was blood, taken from a patient whose treatment included radiotherapy and nephrectomy. The receptors originated from a woman aged 60-75 years with renal cell carcinoma.

V and J are TRBV11-3 and TRBJ2-3; tentatively, D is TRBD1 (5 bases). Looked up from germline, CDR1 is SGHNT and CDR2 is YENEEA. CDR3 length: 13 amino acids. V shed 3 bases and J shed 5 bases, with 9 bases lying between them. The CDR3 DNA reads as TGTGCCAGCAGCTTTCAGGGTAGAGATACGCAGTATTTT. Translated: CASSFQGRDTQYF.

The chain employs TRBV10-3 and TRBJ1-5; D remains ambiguous. The CDR3 is made up of 13 amino acids. Trimming took off 10 bases at V and 0 bases at J, with 10 bases between the two ends. Looked up from germline, CDR1 is ENHRY and CDR2 is SYGVKD. CDR3 nucleotide sequence: TGTGCCACCGGGTTCGATAGCAATCAGCCCCAGCATTTT. This translates into CATGFDSNQPQHF.

This CDR3 is CASSPGRGPGELFF. The CDR3 DNA reads as TGTGCCAGCTCACCAGGCCGGGGACCCGGGGAGCTGTTTTTT. The rearrangement links TRBV18 to TRBJ2-2; either TRBD1 or TRBD2 may fit D (5 bases each). In germline, CDR1 is KGHSH, CDR2 LQKENI. This CDR3 comprises 14 residues. Trimming removed 2 bases from V and 6 bases from J, with 10 bases in between.

The chain carries TRBV27 and TRBJ2-3; D not resolved. The germline gives CDR1 MNHEY, CDR2 SMNVEV (reference sequence). Trimming stripped 3 bases from V and 0 bases from J, with 13 bases between. This CDR3 region has 16 residues. The CDR3 region has the DNA TGTGCCAGCAGTTTTTGGCGGATGACTAGCACAGATACGCAGTATTTT. Translated, it gives CASSFWRMTSTDTQYF.

V is TRBV29-1 and J is TRBJ2-5; D remains ambiguous. Trimming pared 7 bases from V and 5 bases from J, leaving 14 bases between. The germline V gene has CDR1 SQVTM and CDR2 ANQGSEA. The CDR3 length is 12 residues. This chain's CDR3 is CSAAVLGETQYF. CDR3 DNA sequence: TGCAGCGCCGCAGTCCTGGGGGAGACCCAGTACTTC.

The CDR3 sequence: CASSYSTGRNGVKAFF. CDR3 nucleotide sequence: TGTGCCAGCAGTTACTCGACAGGGAGGAATGGAGTTAAAGCTTTCTTT. The rearrangement links TRBV6-5 to TRBJ1-1, with TRBD1 matching 7 bases. This CDR3 spans 16 amino acids. J lost 9 bases, V lost 0 bases, and 13 bases had no gene match. Looked up from germline, CDR1 is MNHEY and CDR2 is SVGAGI.

This clone occurred once. The chain uses TRBV28 and TRBJ2-4; 9 bases match TRBD2. CDR1 is MDHEN and CDR2 is SYDVKM in the germline V gene. The V gene end was trimmed by 5 bases and the J gene end by 2 bases; junction bases not matched to a gene: 7. The CDR3 runs 16 residues. CDR3 sequence reads: CASSPGLAISKNIQYF. CDR3 nucleotide sequence: TGTGCCAGCAGTCCGGGACTAGCTATTTCCAAAAACATTCAGTACTTC. Together with reference TRBV28 and TRBJ2-4, the CDR3 gives the full variable domain: DVKVTQSSRYLVKRTGEKVFLECVQDMDHENMFWYRQDPGLGLRLIYFSYDVKMKEKGDIPEGYSVSREKKERFSLILESASTNQTSMYLCASSPGLAISKNIQYFGAGTRLSVL.

The CDR3 here is CASSLLGLGGTEAFF. CDR3 DNA: TGTGCCAGCAGCTTACTGGGACTCGGAGGGACTGAAGCTTTCTTT. The V gene is TRBV7-9, the J gene TRBJ1-1; TRBD1 might be the D (5 bases). Germline CDR1 SEHNR, CDR2 FQNEAQ (reference sequence). V was cut by 2 bases and J by 5 bases, with 15 bases left in between. This CDR3 is 15 amino acids long.